A single TCR beta chain is shown here with its context. This record comes from a study of control samples from healthy donors and cancer patients. Some clones are missing from TCRdb's copy, which holds only in-frame ones; the method was immunoSEQ multiplex PCR. Here the sample spans approximately 160,000 clones, around 94% being singletons. Germline lookup yields CDR1 SGHVS and CDR2 FQNEAQ. V lost 2 bases, J lost 2 bases, and 6 bases lay in between. The CDR3 runs 13 residues. The receptor was derived from a young woman in good health. This rearrangement joins TRBV7-8 to TRBJ1-2; D is undetermined. Sequenced: blood. The CDR3 spells CASSLQENYGYTF. The CDR3 bases are TGTGCCAGCAGCTTACAGGAGAACTATGGCTACACCTTC.